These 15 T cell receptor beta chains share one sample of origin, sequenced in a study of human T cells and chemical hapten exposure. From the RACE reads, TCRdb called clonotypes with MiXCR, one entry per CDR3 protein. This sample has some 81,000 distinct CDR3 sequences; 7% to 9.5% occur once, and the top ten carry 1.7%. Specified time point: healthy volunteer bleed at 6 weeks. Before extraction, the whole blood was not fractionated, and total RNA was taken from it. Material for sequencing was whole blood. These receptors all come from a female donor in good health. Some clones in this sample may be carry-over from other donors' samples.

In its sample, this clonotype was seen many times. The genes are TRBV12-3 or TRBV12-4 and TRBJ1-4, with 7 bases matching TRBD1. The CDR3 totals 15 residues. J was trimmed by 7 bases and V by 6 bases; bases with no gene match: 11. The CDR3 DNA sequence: TGTGCCAGCAGGATCTCAGGGGGTCGGGGTGAAAAACTGTTTTTT. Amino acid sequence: CASRISGGRGEKLFF.

In nucleotides, the CDR3 is TGTGCCAGCAGTGCTCCGGGATCCGACAATCAGCCCCAGCATTTT. Residues: CASSAPGSDNQPQHF. The chain employs TRBV25-1 and TRBJ1-5; no reliable D call. This CDR3 has 15 amino acids. Germline-derived CDR1 and CDR2 are MGHDK and SYGVNS. The V and J ends lost 4 bases and 3 bases respectively, with 13 bases between them.

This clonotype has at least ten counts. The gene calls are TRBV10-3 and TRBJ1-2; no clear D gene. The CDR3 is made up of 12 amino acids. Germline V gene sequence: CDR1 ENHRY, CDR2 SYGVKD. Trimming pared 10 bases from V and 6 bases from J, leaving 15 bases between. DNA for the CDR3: TGTGCCAGTTCAGGTGCATCCGATGGCTACACCTTC. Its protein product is CASSGASDGYTF.

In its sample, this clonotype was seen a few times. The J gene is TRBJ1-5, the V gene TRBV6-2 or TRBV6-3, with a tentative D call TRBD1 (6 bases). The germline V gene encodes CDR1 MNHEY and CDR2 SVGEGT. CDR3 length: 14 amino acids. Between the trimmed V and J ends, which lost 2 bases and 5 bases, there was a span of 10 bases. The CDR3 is CASSYRTEDQPQHF. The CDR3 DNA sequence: TGTGCCAGCAGTTACCGGACAGAAGATCAGCCCCAGCATTTT.

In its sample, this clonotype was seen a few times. CDR3 nucleotide sequence: TGCAGCGTTGAGACGGGGGCAGAGACCCAGTACTTC. Translating gives CSVETGAETQYF. The V gene is TRBV29-1, the J gene TRBJ2-5, with D perhaps being TRBD1 or TRBD2 (6 bases each). V was clipped by 3 bases and J by 4 bases, with 9 bases between them. The CDR3 is 12 residues long. Germline assignment: CDR1 SQVTM and CDR2 ANQGSEA.

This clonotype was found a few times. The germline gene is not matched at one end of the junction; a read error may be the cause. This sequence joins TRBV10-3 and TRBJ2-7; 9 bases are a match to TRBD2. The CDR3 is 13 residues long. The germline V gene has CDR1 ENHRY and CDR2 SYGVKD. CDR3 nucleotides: TGTGCCATCAGTGAAAGTAGCGGGGGCTCGGGGCACTTC. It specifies CAISESSGGSGHF.

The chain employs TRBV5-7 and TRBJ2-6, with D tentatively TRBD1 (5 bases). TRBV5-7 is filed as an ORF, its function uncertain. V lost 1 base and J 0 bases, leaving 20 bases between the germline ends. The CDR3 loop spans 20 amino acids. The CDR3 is CASSLIQVPLCASGANVLTF. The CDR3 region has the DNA TGTGCCAGCAGCTTGATACAGGTACCCCTTTGCGCCTCTGGGGCCAACGTCCTGACTTTC.

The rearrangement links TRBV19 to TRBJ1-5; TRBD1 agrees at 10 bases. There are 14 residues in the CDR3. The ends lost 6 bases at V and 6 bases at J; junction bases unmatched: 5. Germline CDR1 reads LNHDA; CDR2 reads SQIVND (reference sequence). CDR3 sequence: CASRGDRGFQPQHF. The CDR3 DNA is TGTGCCAGTAGAGGGGACAGGGGCTTTCAGCCCCAGCATTTT.

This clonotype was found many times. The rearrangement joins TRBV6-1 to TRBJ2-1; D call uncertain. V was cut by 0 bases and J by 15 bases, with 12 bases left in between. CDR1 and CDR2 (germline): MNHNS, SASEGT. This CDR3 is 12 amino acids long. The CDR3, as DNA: TGTGCCAGCAGTGAAGCGCCAACTGTTAGGTTCTTC. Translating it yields CASSEAPTVRFF.

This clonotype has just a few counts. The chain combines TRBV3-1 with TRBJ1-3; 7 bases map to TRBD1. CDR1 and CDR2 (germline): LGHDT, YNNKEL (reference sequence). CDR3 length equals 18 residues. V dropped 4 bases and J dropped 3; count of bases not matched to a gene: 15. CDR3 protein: CASSRLRRDRVGGNTIYF. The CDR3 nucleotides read TGTGCCAGCAGCCGCCTAAGGCGAGACAGGGTTGGTGGAAACACCATATATTTT.

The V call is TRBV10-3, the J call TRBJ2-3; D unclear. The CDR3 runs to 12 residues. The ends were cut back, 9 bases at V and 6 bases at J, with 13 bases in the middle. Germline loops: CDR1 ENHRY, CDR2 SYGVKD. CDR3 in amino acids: CAIASYRDTQYF. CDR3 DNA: TGTGCCATAGCTAGTTACCGGGATACGCAGTATTTT.

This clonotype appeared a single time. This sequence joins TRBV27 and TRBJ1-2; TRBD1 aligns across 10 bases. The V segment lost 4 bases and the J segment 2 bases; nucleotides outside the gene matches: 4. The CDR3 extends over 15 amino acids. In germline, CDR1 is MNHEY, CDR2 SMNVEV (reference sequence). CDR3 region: CASSYRTGGNYGYTF. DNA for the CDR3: TGTGCCAGCAGTTATCGGACAGGGGGGAACTATGGCTACACCTTC.

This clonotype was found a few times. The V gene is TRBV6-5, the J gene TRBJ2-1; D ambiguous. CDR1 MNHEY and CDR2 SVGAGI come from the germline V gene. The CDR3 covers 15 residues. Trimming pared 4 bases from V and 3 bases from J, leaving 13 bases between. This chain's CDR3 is CASSSQRVGYNEQFF. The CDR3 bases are TGTGCCAGCAGTTCCCAACGGGTGGGCTACAATGAGCAGTTCTTC.

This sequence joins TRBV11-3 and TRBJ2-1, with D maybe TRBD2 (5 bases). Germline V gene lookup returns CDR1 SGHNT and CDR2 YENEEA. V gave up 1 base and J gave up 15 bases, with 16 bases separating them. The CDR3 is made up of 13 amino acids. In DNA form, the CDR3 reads TGTGCCAGCAGCTTAGCCGAGGGATCTTACCTGTTCTTC. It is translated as CASSLAEGSYLFF.

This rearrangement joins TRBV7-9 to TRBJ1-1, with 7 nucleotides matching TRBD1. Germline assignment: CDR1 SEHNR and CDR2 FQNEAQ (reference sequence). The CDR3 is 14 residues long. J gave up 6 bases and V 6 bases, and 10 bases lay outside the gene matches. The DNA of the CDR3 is TGTGCCAGCAGAAGGGGGCAGGGGAGCGCTGAAGCTTTCTTT. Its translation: CASRRGQGSAEAFF.